The rows below give T cell receptor beta chains drawn from one sample of a study of blood T cell repertoires in COVID-19. Profiled with immunoSEQ multiplex PCR; TCRdb holds only in-frame clones, not every one. There are approximately 340,000 clones in the sample; around 80% occur only once, and around 3% lies in the top ten. Input material: peripheral blood. The origin of the receptors is a man aged 25-45 years with active or convalescent COVID-19. Both conserved end residues are part of each CDR3. Each record gives: J gene, V gene, D gene, CDR3 length, CDR3 protein. The D gene is left open where the match is weak.

TRBJ2-5 TRBV5-1 . 11 CASNWRETQYF
TRBJ1-3 TRBV4-3 . 15 CASSLDTDSGNTIYF
TRBJ1-2 TRBV29-1 . 13 CSVHPGGNYGYTF
TRBJ1-3 TRBV28 . 14 CASSLAGRGNTIYF
TRBJ1-5 TRBV5-1 TRBD1 14 CASSLEGGVQPQHF
TRBJ2-1 TRBV7-3 TRBD2 15 CASSPRLAGGNEQFF
TRBJ2-3 TRBV4-2 . 17 CASSQAERDWRGDTQYF
TRBJ1-2 TRBV19 TRBD1 14 CASSFRQGRYGYTF
TRBJ1-6 TRBV30 . 14 CAWTGRAYNSPLHF
TRBJ2-7 TRBV11-1 TRBD1 14 CASSQGTGNYEQYF
TRBJ1-5 TRBV18 TRBD1 15 CASSRAGTGNQPQHF
TRBJ1-2 TRBV30 . 14 CAWSPGQQNYGYTF
TRBJ1-4 TRBV4-2 . 17 CASSQERRRELGEKLFF
TRBJ2-1 TRBV28 TRBD2 16 CASSKGSGRGKDEQFF
TRBJ1-1 TRBV30 . 13 CAWSFQGNTEAFF
TRBJ2-1 TRBV6-1 TRBD2 15 CASSEQLAGGNEQFF
TRBJ1-4 TRBV19 . 15 CASSSTLLGGYGLFF
TRBJ1-2 TRBV4-3 TRBD1 15 CASSQATGGYYGYTF
TRBJ2-7 TRBV4-1 TRBD2 16 CASSPASGTVAYEQYF
TRBJ1-4 TRBV4-2 . 17 CASSPLSPSLFNEKLFF
TRBJ2-7 TRBV30 . 15 CAWSASLDPSYEQYF
TRBJ1-2 TRBV5-6 TRBD1 16 CASSSSRDRVRYGYTF
TRBJ2-1 TRBV4-1 TRBD2 16 CASSQSSGVLGNEQFF
TRBJ1-1 TRBV5-6 . 16 CASSPRTGWGNTEAFF
TRBJ2-1 TRBV18 TRBD2 15 CASSERGANIGEQFF
TRBJ2-3 TRBV7-8 TRBD1 17 CASSFRDRGLRSDTQYF
TRBJ2-7 TRBV28 . 12 CASTGLGYEQYF
TRBJ2-7 TRBV5-1 TRBD1 14 CASSVGQGAFEQYF
TRBJ2-7 TRBV20-1 TRBD1 14 CSASLTGEPGEQYF
TRBJ2-3 TRBV7-9 . 14 CASNPTGPTDTQYF
TRBJ2-1 TRBV7-2 TRBD2 16 CASSPHSGRGYNEQFF
TRBJ2-7 TRBV24-1 . 17 CATSDISRFSSSYEQYF
TRBJ2-3 TRBV9 . 18 CASSVELQGSGPTDTQYF
TRBJ1-5 TRBV2 . 14 CASSDLGATGPQHF
TRBJ1-4 TRBV4-2 TRBD1 17 CASSQDKGAETNEKLFF
TRBJ2-2 TRBV28 . 15 CASSQKSSLTGELFF
TRBJ1-2 TRBV30 . 13 CAWNRNAGGNYTF
TRBJ2-6 TRBV19 TRBD2 17 CASSIGLARSGANVLTF
TRBJ1-2 TRBV7-8 TRBD1 16 CASSLLNPGQDNGYTF
TRBJ2-3 TRBV24-1 . 13 CATNGASTDTQYF